This is a list of T cell receptor beta chains from one sample in a study of blood T cell repertoires in COVID-19. The assay was immunoSEQ multiplex PCR, and TCRdb's table has in-frame clones only and misses some. The sample lists about 87,000 clones, roughly 75% occurring once. The sequenced sample was peripheral blood. The receptors shown here come from a woman aged 50 to 65 with acute or convalescent COVID-19. Both conserved end residues are part of each CDR3. The order of the fields is J gene, clone size, D gene, CDR3 length, V gene, CDR3 protein, CDR3 DNA. D genes are given only for firm matches. Rows give clone size only sometimes, using once, few, many, or a class for an expanded clone.

>TRBJ2-1|.|TRBD2|16|TRBV11-1
CASSSASSGLYNEQFF
TGTGCCAGCAGCTCAGCCTCTAGCGGACTCTACAATGAGCAGTTCTTC
>TRBJ1-1|.|TRBD1|15|TRBV10-3
CATTDREGENTEAFF
TGTGCCACTACTGACAGGGAAGGGGAGAACACTGAAGCTTTCTTT
>TRBJ2-5|.|.|12|TRBV28
CAVLVAAETQYF
TGTGCCGTTCTCGTCGCAGCGGAGACCCAGTACTTC
>TRBJ1-6|.|.|13|TRBV2
CASSPGSNSPLHF
TGTGCCAGCAGTCCCGGGTCTAATTCACCCCTCCACTTT
>TRBJ2-5|.|.|13|TRBV19
CASSIKTSTAQYF
TGTGCCAGTAGTATAAAAACCAGTACAGCCCAGTACTTC
>TRBJ1-5|.|.|14|TRBV5-1
CASSATGSGEPQHF
TGCGCCAGCAGCGCCACAGGGAGTGGAGAGCCCCAGCATTTT
>TRBJ1-1|.|.|14|TRBV13
CASTLGGMNTEAFF
TGTGCCAGCACCCTTGGGGGCATGAACACTGAAGCTTTCTTT
>TRBJ1-2|.|TRBD1|15|TRBV28
CASLTTGGADYGYTF
TGTGCCAGCCTTACTACAGGGGGCGCAGACTATGGCTACACCTTC
>TRBJ2-3|few|.|13|TRBV1
CTKSGGLADTQYF
TGCACCAAAAGCGGGGGGTTGGCAGATACGCAGTATTTT
>TRBJ1-5|.|.|13|TRBV5-5
CASSSGENQPQHF
TGTGCCAGCAGCTCAGGGGAAAATCAGCCCCAGCATTTT
>TRBJ1-1|.|TRBD1|16|TRBV5-1
CASSLRGQGLNTEAFF
TGCGCCAGCAGCTTGAGGGGACAGGGACTCAACACTGAAGCTTTCTTT
>TRBJ2-1|.|.|12|TRBV7-2
CAAGGSGNEQFF
TGTGCCGCCGGGGGTTCGGGCAATGAGCAGTTCTTC
>TRBJ2-5|.|.|16|TRBV28
CASSLYGWAEQETQYF
TGTGCCAGCAGTTTATACGGTTGGGCAGAGCAAGAGACCCAGTACTTC
>TRBJ1-1|.|.|12|TRBV19
CASNRGTTEAFF
TGTGCCAGTAATAGGGGGACCACTGAAGCTTTCTTT
>TRBJ2-1|.|TRBD2|13|TRBV12-5
CASGARGGGEQFF
TGTGCTAGTGGTGCCCGGGGGGGCGGGGAGCAGTTCTTC
>TRBJ2-7|.|.|15|TRBV6-5
CASTPAGPPTYEQYF
TGTGCCAGCACGCCCGCGGGACCGCCGACCTACGAGCAGTACTTC
>TRBJ1-2|few|TRBD1|15|TRBV28
CASSWGQGNLGGYTF
TGTGCCAGCAGCTGGGGACAGGGGAATCTCGGTGGCTACACCTTC
>TRBJ2-7|.|.|13|TRBV27
CASSLSGGGEQYF
TGTGCCAGCAGTTTAAGTGGAGGAGGCGAGCAGTACTTC
>TRBJ1-2|.|.|10|TRBV29-1
CSVDVTGNFF
TGCAGCGTTGATGTGACAGGCAACTTCTTC
>TRBJ2-3|.|TRBD2|16|TRBV4-1
CASSTQLAGPTDTQYF
TGCGCCAGCAGCACCCAACTAGCGGGGCCGACAGATACGCAGTATTTT
>TRBJ2-3|.|.|15|TRBV3-1/TRBV3-2
CASSLNLQGTDTQYF
TGTGCCAGCAGCCTCAACCTTCAGGGTACAGATACGCAGTATTTT
>TRBJ1-2|.|.|15|TRBV18
CASSNQGSANYGYTF
TGTGCCAGCTCAAATCAGGGGTCGGCTAACTATGGCTACACCTTC
>TRBJ2-3|.|.|16|TRBV15
CATSRSGLSSTDTQYF
TGTGCCACCAGCAGATCAGGACTAAGTAGCACAGATACGCAGTATTTT